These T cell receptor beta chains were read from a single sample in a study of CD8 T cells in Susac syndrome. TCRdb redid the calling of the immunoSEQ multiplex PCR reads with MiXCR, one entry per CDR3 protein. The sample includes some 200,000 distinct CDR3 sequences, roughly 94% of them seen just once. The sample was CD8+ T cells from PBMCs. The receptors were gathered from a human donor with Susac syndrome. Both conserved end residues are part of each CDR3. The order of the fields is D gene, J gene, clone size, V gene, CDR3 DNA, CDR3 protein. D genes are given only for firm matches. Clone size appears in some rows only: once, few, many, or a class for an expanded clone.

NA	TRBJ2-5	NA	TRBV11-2	TGTGCCAGCAGCTTAGATTACGGAAGCCAAGAGACCCAGTACTTC	CASSLDYGSQETQYF
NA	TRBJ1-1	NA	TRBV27	TGTGCCAGCAGTTTATACGGGGCCTTGGACACTGAAGCTTTCTTT	CASSLYGALDTEAFF
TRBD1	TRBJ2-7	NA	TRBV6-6	TGTGCCAGCAGCCTTAGAGGGGGCAATTACGAGCAGTACTTC	CASSLRGGNYEQYF
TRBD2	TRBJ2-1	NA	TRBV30	TGTGCCTGGAGTTTGTTAGCGGGGTACAATGAGCAGTTCTTC	CAWSLLAGYNEQFF
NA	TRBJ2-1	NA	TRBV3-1	TGTGCCAGCAGCCAACTAGCCGATGAGCAGTTCTTC	CASSQLADEQFF
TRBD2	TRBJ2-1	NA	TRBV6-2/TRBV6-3	TGTGCCAGCAGTAAACTAGCGGGGGGAATAAATGAGCAGTTCTTC	CASSKLAGGINEQFF
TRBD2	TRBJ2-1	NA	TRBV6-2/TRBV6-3	TGTGCCAGCAGCTTAGCGGGGAAGGCTGTTGATATCTACAATGAGCAGTTCTTC	CASSLAGKAVDIYNEQFF
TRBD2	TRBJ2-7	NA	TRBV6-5	TGTGCCAGCAGTTACTCATTCGGGGGGATCCCCTACGAGCAGTACTTC	CASSYSFGGIPYEQYF
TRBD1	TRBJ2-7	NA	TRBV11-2	TGTGCCAGCAGCTCATGGGACAGGTCCTACGAGCAGTACTTC	CASSSWDRSYEQYF
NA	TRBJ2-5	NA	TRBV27	TGTGCCAGCGGAGGGGTAGCGGAAGTCCAAGAGACCCAGTACTTC	CASGGVAEVQETQYF
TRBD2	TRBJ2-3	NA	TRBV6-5	TGTGCCAGCAGTTTAGGACTAGCGGGGACAGATACGCAGTATTTT	CASSLGLAGTDTQYF
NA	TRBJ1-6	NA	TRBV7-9	TGTGCCAGCAGCTTAGCTCAGGAGGGAGGTTCACCCCTCCACTTT	CASSLAQEGGSPLHF
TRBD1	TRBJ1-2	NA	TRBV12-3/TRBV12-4	TGTGCCAGCAGTGCCCCAACCGGGACAGGGAACTATGGCTACACCTTC	CASSAPTGTGNYGYTF
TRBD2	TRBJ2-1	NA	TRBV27	TGTGCCAGCAGTGGAGGACTAGCCGTGAATGAGCAGTTCTTC	CASSGGLAVNEQFF
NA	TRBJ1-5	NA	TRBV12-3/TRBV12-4	TGTGCCAGCAGGGCGGGAAATCAGCCCCAGCATTTT	CASRAGNQPQHF
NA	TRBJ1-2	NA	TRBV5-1	TGCGCCAGCACCCAAAGGGGTGACTATGGCTACACCTTC	CASTQRGDYGYTF
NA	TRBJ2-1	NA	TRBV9	TGTGCCAGCAGCGTAGCTGGGAGCATTAACACGGATGAGCAGTTCTTC	CASSVAGSINTDEQFF
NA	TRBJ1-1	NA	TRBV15	TGTGCCACCAGCAGAGTAAGCGGGGGGCCAAGGACTGAAGCTTTCTTT	CATSRVSGGPRTEAFF
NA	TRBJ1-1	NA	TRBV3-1	TGTGCCAGCAGCCAAGAGGTAAAGTACACTGAAGCTTTCTTT	CASSQEVKYTEAFF
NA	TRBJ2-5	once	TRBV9	TGTGCCAGCAGCTCTTTTGACAGAGGAGAGACCCAGTACTTC	CASSSFDRGETQYF
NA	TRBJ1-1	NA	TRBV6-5	TGTGCCAGCCAGGTTGCGGGGGAGGGGAACACTGAAGCTTTCTTT	CASQVAGEGNTEAFF
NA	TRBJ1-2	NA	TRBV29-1	TGCAGCGTTAGCGGAAGGACCCTTGGGGGCTACACCTTC	CSVSGRTLGGYTF
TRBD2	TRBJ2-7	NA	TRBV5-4	TGTGCCAGCAGCGAGTCTAGCGGGGCCTACGAGCAGTACTTC	CASSESSGAYEQYF
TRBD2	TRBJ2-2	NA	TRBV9	TGTGCCAGCAGCGTACCCAGCGGGAGGAACACCGGGGAGCTGTTTTTT	CASSVPSGRNTGELFF
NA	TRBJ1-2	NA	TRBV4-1	TGCGCCAGCAGCCAAGACCGTGAAGCTAACTATGGCTACACCTTC	CASSQDREANYGYTF
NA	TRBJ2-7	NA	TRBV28	TGTGCCAGCAGTTTGGGCAGGGGTATTTTCTACGAGCAGTACTTC	CASSLGRGIFYEQYF
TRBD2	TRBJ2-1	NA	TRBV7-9	TGTGCCAGCAGCTTAGGACCTGGCGGGAGATTTGATTGGGTTGAGCAGTTCTTC	CASSLGPGGRFDWVEQFF
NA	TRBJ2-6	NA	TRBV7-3	TGTGCCAGCAGCTTAATTAGTGCTGGGGCCAACGTCCTGACTTTC	CASSLISAGANVLTF
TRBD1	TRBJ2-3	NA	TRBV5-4	TGTGCCAGCAGCCCCTGGACAGGGGGCGTAGATACGCAGTATTTT	CASSPWTGGVDTQYF
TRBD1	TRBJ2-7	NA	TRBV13	TGTGCCAGCAGCCCGTTCCCCCAGGGGGCCTACGAGCAGTACTTC	CASSPFPQGAYEQYF
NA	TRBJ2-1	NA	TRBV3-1	TGTGCCAGCAGCGATAGCGATGAGCAGTTCTTC	CASSDSDEQFF
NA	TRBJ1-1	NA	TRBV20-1	TGCAGTGCTAGAGATGGGGACCGTAGGGCTGAAGCTTTCTTT	CSARDGDRRAEAFF
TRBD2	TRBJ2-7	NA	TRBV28	TGTGCCAGCAGAGAGGGACTAGCGGGACCCTACGAGCAGTACTTC	CASREGLAGPYEQYF
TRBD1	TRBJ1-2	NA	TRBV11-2	TGTGCCAGCAGCTTAGATTTCACAGGGGGCAACTATGGCTACACCTTC	CASSLDFTGGNYGYTF
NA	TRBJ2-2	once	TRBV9	TGTGCCAGCGGAAAAGGGTCCGGGGAGCTGTTTTTT	CASGKGSGELFF
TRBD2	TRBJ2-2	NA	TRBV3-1	TGTGCCAGCGCCGACCGCGGGGGAGTCGGGGAGCTGTTTTTT	CASADRGGVGELFF
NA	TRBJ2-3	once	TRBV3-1	TGTGCCAGCAGCCGTCGGGGGGCCAGCACAGATACGCAGTATTTT	CASSRRGASTDTQYF
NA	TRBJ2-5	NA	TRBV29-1	TGCAGCGTTGGGGGGCAGGGAAAAGAGACCCAGTACTTC	CSVGGQGKETQYF
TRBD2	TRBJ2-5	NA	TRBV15	TGTGCCACCAGCATCCTAGGCGCGGGAGGAAGAGAGACCCAGTACTTC	CATSILGAGGRETQYF
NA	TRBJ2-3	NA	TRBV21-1	TGTGCCAGCAGCCAAAAAGACTCGGATACGCAGTATTTT	CASSQKDSDTQYF
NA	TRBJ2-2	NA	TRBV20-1	TGCAGTGCTAGGCGCCAGGGGAGCACCGGGGAGCTGTTTTTT	CSARRQGSTGELFF
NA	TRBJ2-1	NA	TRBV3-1	TGTGCCAGCAGCCATAGCTATGAACAGTTCTTC	CASSHSYEQFF
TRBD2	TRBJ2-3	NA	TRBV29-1	TGCAGCGTTGAAGATGTAACTAGCGGGAGGCATACGCAGTATTTT	CSVEDVTSGRHTQYF
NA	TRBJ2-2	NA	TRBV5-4	TGTGCCAGCAGCTTGGTGGGGACGAACACCGGGGAGCTGTTTTTT	CASSLVGTNTGELFF